The next 29 T cell receptor beta chains were all read from a single sample in a study of shared clonotypes between healthy human individuals. Data came from immunoSEQ multiplex PCR; TCRdb stores just in-frame clones and leaves some out. In the table there are approximately 1.9 million clones, roughly 95% of which are singletons. Cells designated naive CD8 were CD45RO-negative and were positively selected for CCR7, with terminally differentiated effector memory CD45RA+ cells excluded. The sequencing input was naive CD8+ T cells from PBMCs. The source of these receptors is a man aged 18 to 30 in good health. Some clones in this sample may be carry-over from other donors' samples.

The V call is TRBV4-1, the J call TRBJ2-1; possible D gene TRBD1, 5 bases. V dropped 0 bases and J dropped 7 bases, with 13 bases sitting between them. This CDR3 has 15 residues. The V gene's germline CDR1 is MGHRA and CDR2 YSYEKL. The CDR3 bases are TGCGCCAGCAGCCAAGACGGGCCAGGGTGGAATGAGCAGTTCTTC. Translating gives CASSQDGPGWNEQFF.

In regard to this clone: This sample includes further DNA sequences coding for the same CDR3. The V gene is TRBV29-1, the J gene TRBJ2-7; D uncertain. The CDR3 consists of 13 residues. V was shortened by 4 bases and J by 0 bases, with 10 bases between the two germline ends. Germline V lookup: CDR1 SQVTM, CDR2 ANQGSEA. CDR3 region: CSVVGGDSYEQYF. CDR3 nucleotides: TGCAGCGTTGTCGGCGGAGACTCCTACGAGCAGTACTTC.

V and J are TRBV28 and TRBJ1-5; 8 bases are shared with TRBD1. The germline V gene encodes CDR1 MDHEN and CDR2 SYDVKM. The J segment lost 1 base and the V segment lost 8 bases, leaving 10 bases of the junction unmatched. The CDR3 has 16 residues. CDR3 residues: CASADRATRSNQPQHF. CDR3 nucleotide sequence: TGTGCCAGCGCGGACAGGGCTACAAGGAGCAATCAGCCCCAGCATTTT. Full variable domain (remainder filled in from reference TRBV28 and TRBJ1-5): DVKVTQSSRYLVKRTGEKVFLECVQDMDHENMFWYRQDPGLGLRLIYFSYDVKMKEKGDIPEGYSVSREKKERFSLILESASTNQTSMYLCASADRATRSNQPQHFGDGTRLSIL.

V is TRBV5-1 and J is TRBJ2-1; D is unresolved. CDR3 length: 12 residues. Germline V gene lookup returns CDR1 SGHRS and CDR2 YFSETQ. Trimming took 1 base from V and 8 from J, leaving 7 bases between them. For the CDR3, the DNA is TGCGCCAGCAGCTTGAGTGTCGATGAGCAGTTCTTC. Amino acids: CASSLSVDEQFF.

The V gene is TRBV28, the J gene TRBJ2-1; TRBD2 matches at 11 bases. The CDR3 is made up of 15 amino acids. Looked up from germline, CDR1 is MDHEN and CDR2 is SYDVKM. V lost 7 bases to trimming and J lost 8 bases; unmatched junction nucleotides: 10. CDR3 in DNA: TGTGCCAGCACCGCCACCGGACTAGCGGGCCATGAGCAGTTCTTC. Its translation: CASTATGLAGHEQFF.

V gene TRBV4-1 combines with J gene TRBJ1-5, with D perhaps matching TRBD1 (6 bases). Between the trimmed V and J ends, which lost 1 base and 1 base, there was a span of 11 bases. Germline values: CDR1 MGHRA, CDR2 YSYEKL. This CDR3 is built from 16 residues. CDR3 residues: CASSQVDTGSNQPQHF. As DNA, the CDR3 is TGCGCCAGCAGCCAAGTGGACACAGGGAGCAATCAGCCCCAGCATTTT.

This clone was detected only once. V and J are TRBV19 and TRBJ2-7, with unresolved D. Trimming cost V 4 bases and J 3 bases, with 13 bases left between them. The CDR3 extends over 14 amino acids. Germline CDR1 reads LNHDA; CDR2 reads SQIVND (reference sequence). CDR3 nucleotide sequence: TGTGCCAGTAGTACATTTGGCGCAAACTACGAGCAGTACTTC. This codes for CASSTFGANYEQYF.

J is TRBJ2-1 and V is TRBV7-2; possibly TRBD1 for D (6 bases). Germline V gene lookup returns CDR1 SGHTA and CDR2 FQGNSA. CDR3 length: 15 amino acids. V shed 1 base and J shed 6 bases, with 13 bases lying between them. The CDR3 is CASSLEQGWGNEQFF. In DNA form, the CDR3 reads TGTGCCAGCAGCTTAGAACAGGGCTGGGGCAATGAGCAGTTCTTC.

The V and J genes are TRBV7-9 and TRBJ1-2; perhaps TRBD1 as D (6 bases). V lost 5 bases and J lost 3, with 16 bases in between. CDR3 length: 15 residues. The germline CDR1 and CDR2 sequences are SEHNR and FQNEAQ (reference sequence). CDR3 in amino acids: CASSNRGGRDYGYTF. DNA of the CDR3: TGTGCCAGCAGCAATCGCGGGGGCCGGGACTATGGCTACACCTTC.

Worth noting for this clone: Distinct nucleotide sequences in the sample also encode this CDR3. The V call is TRBV27, the J call TRBJ2-7; D perhaps matches TRBD2 (5 bases). Germline lookup yields CDR1 MNHEY and CDR2 SMNVEV (reference sequence). The CDR3 spans 14 residues. Trimming removed 5 bases from V and 2 bases from J, with 13 bases in between. DNA for the CDR3: TGTGCCAGCAGTCCGTCGTGGGGAGCCTACGAGCAGTACTTC. Amino acids: CASSPSWGAYEQYF.

The CDR3 DNA is TGTGCCAGCAGCCGGACAGGGGCCTCCTACGAGCAGTACTTC. Its translation is CASSRTGASYEQYF. The chain is built from TRBV7-2 and TRBJ2-7; 9 bases match TRBD1. Germline CDR1 and CDR2: SGHTA and FQGNSA. CDR3 length: 14 residues. J gave up 0 bases and V 5 bases, and 2 bases lay outside the gene matches.

V usage is TRBV5-1 and J usage is TRBJ2-3; D not resolved. The CDR3 loop spans 14 amino acids. Germline-derived CDR1 and CDR2 are SGHRS and YFSETQ. V dropped 5 bases and J dropped 0 bases, with 10 bases sitting between them. As DNA, the CDR3 is TGCGCCAGCAGTTATAGACCTAGCACAGATACGCAGTATTTT. It specifies CASSYRPSTDTQYF. Combining the CDR3 with reference TRBV5-1 and TRBJ2-3 gives the whole variable domain KAGVTQTPRYLIKTRGQQVTLSCSPISGHRSVSWYQQTPGQGLQFLFEYFSETQRNKGNFPGRFSGRQFSNSRSEMNVSTLELGDSALYLCASSYRPSTDTQYFGPGTRLTVL.

The rearrangement uses TRBV29-1 and TRBJ1-2; D gene uncertain. Trimming stripped 0 bases from V and 7 bases from J, with 18 bases between. The V gene's germline CDR1 is SQVTM and CDR2 ANQGSEA. The length of the CDR3 is 15 residues. CDR3 sequence (DNA): TGCAGCGTTGAAGATTTACCGGACTCAGAAGGTGGCTACACCTTC. Translated, it gives CSVEDLPDSEGGYTF.

The J gene is TRBJ2-7, the V gene TRBV2; D may correspond to TRBD1 or TRBD2 (5 bases each). This CDR3 region has 14 residues. The ends were cut back, 10 bases at V and 2 bases at J, with 18 bases in the middle. The V gene's germline CDR1 is SNHLY and CDR2 FYNNEI. The CDR3 spells CATTDGTDTYEQYF. Written as DNA, the CDR3 is TGTGCCACCACAGACGGGACGGACACCTACGAGCAGTACTTC.

The V call is TRBV7-9, the J call TRBJ2-2; either TRBD1 or TRBD2 may supply D (5 bases each). The CDR3 runs to 15 residues. Trimming pared 8 bases from V and 0 bases from J, leaving 13 bases between. Germline V gene lookup returns CDR1 SEHNR and CDR2 FQNEAQ (reference sequence). Written as DNA, the CDR3 is TGTGCCAGCGGTTGGGGGATCCCGAACACCGGGGAGCTGTTTTTT. This translates into CASGWGIPNTGELFF.

The rearrangement uses TRBV5-8 and TRBJ1-1, with D uncertain. V was shortened by 4 bases and J by 1 base, with 11 bases between the two germline ends. Germline loops: CDR1 SGHTS, CDR2 YDEGEE. This CDR3 comprises 14 residues. The CDR3, as DNA: TGTGCCAGCAGCCCCCGGGTCGGGAACACTGAAGCTTTCTTT. Its translation is CASSPRVGNTEAFF.

The chain couples TRBV28 to TRBJ2-7; a possible D gene is TRBD1 (6 bases). Trimming removed 7 bases from V and 3 bases from J, with 16 bases in between. Germline loops: CDR1 MDHEN, CDR2 SYDVKM. CDR3 length: 14 residues. The CDR3 region has the DNA TGTGCCAGCACCGAGGGGACAAGTCGCTACGAGCAGTACTTC. Translation: CASTEGTSRYEQYF.

The chain uses TRBV27 and TRBJ2-7; a possible D gene is TRBD2 (5 bases). The CDR3 has 14 amino acids. The germline V gene has CDR1 MNHEY and CDR2 SMNVEV (reference sequence). Between the trimmed V and J ends, which lost 5 bases and 0 bases, there was a span of 11 bases. The CDR3 protein is CASSPREISYEQYF. The CDR3 DNA reads TGTGCCAGCAGTCCGAGGGAGATCTCCTACGAGCAGTACTTC.

This clone was counted a single time. The gene calls are TRBV19 and TRBJ2-7; D ambiguous. The V end was cut by 5 bases, the J end by 2 bases, with 34 bases between. Per the germline V gene, CDR1 is LNHDA and CDR2 is SQIVND (reference sequence). This CDR3 spans 21 amino acids. The CDR3 spells CASSPPTQIYGRTIITYEQYF. The CDR3 region has the DNA TGTGCCAGTAGTCCGCCTACACAGATTTATGGACGGACCATTATAACCTACGAGCAGTACTTC. The variable domain in full, with the rest retrieved from reference TRBV19 and TRBJ2-7, is DGGITQSPKYLFRKEGQNVTLSCEQNLNHDAMYWYRQDPGQGLRLIYYSQIVNDFQKGDIAEGYSVSREKKESFPLTVTSAQKNPTAFYLCASSPPTQIYGRTIITYEQYFGPGTRLTVT.

The chain employs TRBV7-3 and TRBJ2-2, with D perhaps matching TRBD1 (5 bases). Germline CDR1 reads SGHTA; CDR2 reads FQGTGA. The CDR3 runs 17 residues. Trimming left V 0 bases short and J 2 bases short, with 13 bases between. The CDR3 sequence is CASSLTPPGFNTGELFF. The CDR3 coding sequence is TGTGCCAGCAGCTTAACACCCCCAGGGTTCAACACCGGGGAGCTGTTTTTT.

This clone was detected once. Other DNA sequences within the sample encode an identical CDR3. This chain uses TRBV5-1 with TRBJ1-1; D uncertain. The CDR3 runs 14 residues. Trimming removed 0 bases at V and 8 bases at J, with 14 bases between. From germline, CDR1 is SGHRS and CDR2 YFSETQ. In DNA form, the CDR3 reads TGCGCCAGCAGCTTGGGCGGTGGCGGAAGAGAAGCTTTCTTT. It specifies CASSLGGGGREAFF.

The V gene is TRBV6-5, the J gene TRBJ1-6; TRBD1 matches 9 bases. The CDR3 runs to 16 residues. CDR1 and CDR2 from the germline V gene are MNHEY and SVGAGI. Losses at the gene ends were 4 bases for V and 7 bases for J; bases not matched to a gene: 8. The CDR3 here is CASSFYADRGNSPLHF. CDR3 bases: TGTGCCAGCAGTTTTTATGCCGACAGGGGGAATTCACCCCTCCACTTT.

The gene calls are TRBV28 and TRBJ1-1; maybe TRBD1 (6 bases). Trimming removed 3 bases from V and 3 bases from J, with 20 bases in between. CDR3 length: 17 amino acids. Looked up from germline, CDR1 is MDHEN and CDR2 is SYDVKM. CDR3: CASSFIGGIAQYTEAFF. In nucleotides, the CDR3 is TGTGCCAGCAGTTTTATAGGGGGGATTGCCCAGTACACTGAAGCTTTCTTT.

This clone has a single count. The V and J genes are TRBV27 and TRBJ1-1, with TRBD1 matching over 9 bases. Trimming took 5 bases from V and 3 from J; bases not matched to a gene: 7. This CDR3 has 15 amino acids. Germline V CDR1 and CDR2: MNHEY, SMNVEV (reference sequence). The CDR3 reads CASSTRTGEDTEAFF. DNA of the CDR3: TGTGCCAGCAGTACCCGGACAGGGGAAGACACTGAAGCTTTCTTT.

This chain links TRBV7-3 with TRBJ2-7; D might be TRBD1 (5 bases). The germline V and J ends were trimmed by 6 bases and 2 bases, with 14 bases remaining between them. This CDR3 has 14 residues. CDR1 SGHTA and CDR2 FQGTGA come from the germline V gene. DNA for the CDR3: TGTGCCAGCAGTTTTTTTGACAGCGCCTACGAGCAGTACTTC. Translated: CASSFFDSAYEQYF.

The chain couples TRBV28 to TRBJ1-2; D unresolved. Per the germline V gene, CDR1 is MDHEN and CDR2 is SYDVKM. CDR3 length: 14 residues. Trimming left V 3 bases short and J 1 base short, with 9 bases between. CDR3 bases: TGTGCCAGCAGTTTTGTAGATTTTAACTATGGCTACACCTTC. This sequence encodes CASSFVDFNYGYTF.

The chain recombines TRBV28 with TRBJ2-3; a weak D match, TRBD2 (6 bases). The CDR3 has 16 residues. Trimming stripped 4 bases from V and 4 bases from J, with 18 bases between. From germline, CDR1 is MDHEN and CDR2 SYDVKM. CDR3 in amino acids: CASSSPTPGSADTQYF. Here the CDR3 DNA reads TGTGCCAGCAGTTCACCGACTCCCGGGAGTGCAGATACGCAGTATTTT.

The V call is TRBV4-1, the J call TRBJ1-6, with a weak D call TRBD1 (5 bases). The V end lost 1 base, the J end lost 6 bases, and 10 bases lay between the germline ends. From germline, CDR1 is MGHRA and CDR2 YSYEKL. The CDR3 is 15 residues long. The chain's CDR3 is CASSQVPGRNSPLHF. DNA for the CDR3: TGCGCCAGCAGCCAAGTTCCGGGGCGTAATTCACCCCTCCACTTT.

This clone was observed a handful of times. V gene TRBV29-1 combines with J gene TRBJ1-1; maybe TRBD1 (5 bases). There are 14 residues in the CDR3. Germline V lookup: CDR1 SQVTM, CDR2 ANQGSEA. V shed 2 bases and J shed 5 bases, with 15 bases lying between them. In DNA, the CDR3 is TGCAGCGTTGAATTTCACCCGGGGGGGACTGAAGCTTTCTTT. Amino acid sequence: CSVEFHPGGTEAFF.